A single sample is the source of the 15 T cell receptor beta chains below, sequenced in a study of cytomegalovirus exposure and HLA in healthy donors. TCRdb keeps only in-frame clones here, not all; method: immunoSEQ multiplex PCR. The data hold 50,000 to 65,000 clones, with over 85% observed a single time. Sequenced: PBMCs. The receptor source for this set is a woman in her late teens or twenties in good health and CMV-seropositive.

The V and J genes are TRBV5-1 and TRBJ2-2, with 7 bases identical to TRBD2. Germline CDR1 reads SGHRS; CDR2 reads YFSETQ. This CDR3 spans 14 amino acids. J was trimmed by 6 bases and V by 4 bases; bases with no gene match: 6. CDR3 amino acids: CASSRSGEPGELFF. The CDR3 bases are TGCGCCAGCAGCAGAAGCGGGGAGCCCGGGGAGCTGTTTTTT. The full variable domain, rest sourced from reference TRBV5-1 and TRBJ2-2, is KAGVTQTPRYLIKTRGQQVTLSCSPISGHRSVSWYQQTPGQGLQFLFEYFSETQRNKGNFPGRFSGRQFSNSRSEMNVSTLELGDSALYLCASSRSGEPGELFFGEGSRLTVL.

CDR3 residues: CVTTGYNQPQHF. In nucleotides, the CDR3 is TGTGTCACGACAGGGTACAATCAGCCCCAGCATTTT. This chain joins TRBV28 and TRBJ1-5, with 7 bases identical to TRBD1. CDR3 length: 12 residues. Germline-derived CDR1 and CDR2 are MDHEN and SYDVKM.

The chain carries TRBV6-1 and TRBJ2-2; D gene unclear. The germline gives CDR1 MNHNS, CDR2 SASEGT. Trimming stripped 5 bases from V and 5 bases from J, with 3 bases between. The CDR3 runs 11 residues. In DNA form, the CDR3 reads TGTGCCAGCAGTCGGACCGGGGAGCTGTTTTTT. Translated, it gives CASSRTGELFF.

This rearrangement joins TRBV2 to TRBJ2-3; 10 nucleotides agree with TRBD1. This CDR3 contains 15 residues. Unmatched junction bases numbered 6, after V lost 4 bases and J lost 5 bases. The germline CDR1 and CDR2 sequences are SNHLY and FYNNEI. CDR3 coding DNA: TGTGCCAGCAGTGGGAGGACAGGGGGGGGAGATACGCAGTATTTT. Its protein is CASSGRTGGGDTQYF.

A word on this clone: One junction end does not reproduce the germline sequence, and a read error may be involved. The rearrangement uses TRBV7-7 and TRBJ2-1, with 11 bases fitting TRBD2. Per germline, CDR1 SSHAT and CDR2 FNYEAQ (reference sequence). The CDR3 covers 15 residues. CDR3 in amino acids: CASSLGLAGGDEQFF. In DNA form, the CDR3 reads TGTGCTAGCAGCTTAGGGCTAGCGGGGGGAGATGAGCAGTTCTTC.

This sequence joins TRBV15 and TRBJ1-5, with a tentative D call TRBD1 (6 bases). Trimming left V 1 base short and J 9 bases short, with 10 bases between. The CDR3 extends over 13 amino acids. Germline V gene data show CDR1 as LNHNV and CDR2 as YYDKDF (reference sequence). This CDR3 reads CATSRVGGRPQHF. For the CDR3, the DNA is TGTGCCACCAGCAGAGTCGGGGGGCGGCCCCAGCATTTT.

The chain has TRBV28 and TRBJ2-3; no reliable D call. Trimming took off 5 bases at V and 4 bases at J, with 10 bases between the two ends. Germline V gene lookup returns CDR1 MDHEN and CDR2 SYDVKM. CDR3 length: 13 residues. The CDR3 here is CASSAPIPDTQYF. The CDR3 DNA reads TGTGCCAGCAGTGCGCCTATCCCAGATACGCAGTATTTT.

The gene calls are TRBV28 and TRBJ1-1; D is perhaps TRBD1 (5 bases). V lost 10 bases, J lost 5 bases, and 17 bases lay in between. The CDR3 contains 13 residues. Germline CDR1 is MDHEN and CDR2 is SYDVKM. CDR3 DNA: TGTGCCATCTGGGCAGGGCGAGGAACTGAAGCTTTCTTT. Translated: CAIWAGRGTEAFF.

This clone has only one observation. This chain uses TRBV5-1 with TRBJ1-2; possibly TRBD1 for D (5 bases). Trimming stripped 2 bases from V and 6 bases from J, with 17 bases between. In germline, CDR1 is SGHRS, CDR2 YFSETQ. CDR3 size: 15 residues. The CDR3 region has the DNA TGCGCCAGCAGCTTTAGGGGAATTGTAAGTGATGGCTACACCTTC. Encoded protein: CASSFRGIVSDGYTF.

V is TRBV5-1 and J is TRBJ2-5; possibly TRBD2 for D (7 bases). This CDR3 region has 17 residues. V was cut by 4 bases and J by 5 bases, with 24 bases left in between. Germline CDR1 SGHRS, CDR2 YFSETQ. CDR3 coding DNA: TGCGCCAGCAGCCCGGGGGGCCGGGTCAGGGGAAAGGAGACCCAGTACTTC. This sequence encodes CASSPGGRVRGKETQYF.

This clone was detected once. The chain uses TRBV28 and TRBJ2-7, with D unclear. The CDR3 consists of 12 residues. V gave up 5 bases and J gave up 0 bases, with 5 bases separating them. The germline gives CDR1 MDHEN, CDR2 SYDVKM. The CDR3, as DNA: TGTGCCAGCAGTCCCCTCTCCTACGAGCAGTACTTC. The encoded protein is CASSPLSYEQYF.

CDR3 region: CASSEGTPGDSPSGYTF. CDR3 nucleotide sequence: TGTGCCAGCAGTGAAGGAACCCCCGGAGACAGCCCTTCCGGCTACACCTTC. The chain joins TRBV6-4 to TRBJ1-2; TRBD1 might be the D (5 bases). V was cut by 3 bases and J by 8 bases, with 25 bases left in between. Per the germline V gene, CDR1 is MRHNA and CDR2 is SNTAGT. The CDR3 is 17 amino acids.

CDR3: CASSEFGRQGASGNTIYF. Written as DNA, the CDR3 is TGTGCCAGCAGTGAATTCGGGCGCCAGGGGGCCTCTGGAAACACCATATATTTT. The chain recombines TRBV6-1 with TRBJ1-3, with TRBD1 identical over 8 bases. CDR1 is MNHNS and CDR2 is SASEGT in the germline V gene. After removal of 2 bases from V and 0 bases from J, the junction contained 9 bases not matched to a gene. The CDR3 runs to 18 residues.

This rearrangement joins TRBV2 to TRBJ1-4; 9 nucleotides line up with TRBD1. Germline V gene data show CDR1 as SNHLY and CDR2 as FYNNEI. The junction had 7 bases not matched to a gene; V was cut back by 5 bases and J by 6 bases. CDR3 size: 15 residues. The CDR3 sequence is CASSIPTGGYEKLFF. The CDR3 nucleotides are TGTGCCAGCAGTATTCCGACAGGGGGGTATGAAAAACTGTTTTTT.

The chain recombines TRBV29-1 with TRBJ1-2, with TRBD1 identical over 10 bases. This CDR3 has 14 amino acids. Germline CDR1 and CDR2: SQVTM and ANQGSEA. V shed 4 bases, J shed 8 bases, and the junction held 10 bases outside the gene matches. CDR3: CSVGEVGTGAGYTF. CDR3 coding DNA: TGCAGCGTTGGCGAGGTGGGGACAGGGGCGGGCTACACCTTC.